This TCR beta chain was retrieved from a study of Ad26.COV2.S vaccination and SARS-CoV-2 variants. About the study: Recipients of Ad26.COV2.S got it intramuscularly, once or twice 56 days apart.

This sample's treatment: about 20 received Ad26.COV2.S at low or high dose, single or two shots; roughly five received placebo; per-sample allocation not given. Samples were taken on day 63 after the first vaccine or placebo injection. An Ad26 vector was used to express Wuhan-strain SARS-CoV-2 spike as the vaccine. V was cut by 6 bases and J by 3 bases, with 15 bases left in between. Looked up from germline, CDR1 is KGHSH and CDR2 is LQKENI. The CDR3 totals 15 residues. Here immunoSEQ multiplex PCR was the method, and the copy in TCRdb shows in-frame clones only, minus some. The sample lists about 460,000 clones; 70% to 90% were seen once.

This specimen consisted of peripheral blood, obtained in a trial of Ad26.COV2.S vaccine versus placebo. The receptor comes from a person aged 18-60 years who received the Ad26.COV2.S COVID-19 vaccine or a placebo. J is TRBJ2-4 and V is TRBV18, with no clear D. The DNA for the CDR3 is TGTGCCAGCTCCCCTCTTAGAGGAAACAAAAACATTCAGTACTTC. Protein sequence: CASSPLRGNKNIQYF.